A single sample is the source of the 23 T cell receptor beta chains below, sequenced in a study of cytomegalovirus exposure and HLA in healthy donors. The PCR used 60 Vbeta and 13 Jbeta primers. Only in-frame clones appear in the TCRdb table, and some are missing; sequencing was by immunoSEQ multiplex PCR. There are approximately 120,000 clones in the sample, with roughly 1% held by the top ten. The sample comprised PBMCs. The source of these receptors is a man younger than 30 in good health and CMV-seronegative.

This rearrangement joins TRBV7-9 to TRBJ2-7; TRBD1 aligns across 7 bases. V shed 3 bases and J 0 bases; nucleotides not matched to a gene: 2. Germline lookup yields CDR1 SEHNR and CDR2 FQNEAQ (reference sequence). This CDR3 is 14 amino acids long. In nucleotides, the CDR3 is TGTGCCAGCAGCTTCGACAGGGACTCCTACGAGCAGTACTTC. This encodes CASSFDRDSYEQYF.

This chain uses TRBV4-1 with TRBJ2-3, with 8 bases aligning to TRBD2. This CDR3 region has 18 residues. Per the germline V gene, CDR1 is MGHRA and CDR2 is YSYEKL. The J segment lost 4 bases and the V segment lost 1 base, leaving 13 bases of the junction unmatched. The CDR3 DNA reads TGCGCCAGCAGCCAAGCCCTGAGGGTTACGGGAGGGGCAGATACGCAGTATTTT. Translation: CASSQALRVTGGADTQYF.

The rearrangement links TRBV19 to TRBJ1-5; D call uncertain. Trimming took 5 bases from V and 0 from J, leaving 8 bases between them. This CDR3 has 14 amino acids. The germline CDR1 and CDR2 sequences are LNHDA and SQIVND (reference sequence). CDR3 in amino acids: CASSWRDSNQPQHF. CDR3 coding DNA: TGTGCCAGTAGTTGGCGGGATAGCAATCAGCCCCAGCATTTT.

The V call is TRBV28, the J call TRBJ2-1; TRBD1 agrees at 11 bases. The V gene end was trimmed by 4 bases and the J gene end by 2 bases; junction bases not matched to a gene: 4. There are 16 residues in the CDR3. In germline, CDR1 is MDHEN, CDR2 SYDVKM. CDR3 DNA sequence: TGTGCCAGCAGTTCAACGGGACAGGGGGCCTACAATGAGCAGTTCTTC. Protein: CASSSTGQGAYNEQFF.

The CDR3 sequence is CASRMRGSSYNEQFF. The DNA for the CDR3 is TGTGCCAGCAGGATGAGGGGGAGCTCCTACAATGAGCAGTTCTTC. V and J are TRBV5-4 and TRBJ2-1; TRBD1 is a possible D gene (6 bases). Trimming left V 5 bases short and J 0 bases short, with 12 bases between. CDR3 length: 15 amino acids. CDR1 SGHNT and CDR2 YYREEE come from the germline V gene (reference sequence).

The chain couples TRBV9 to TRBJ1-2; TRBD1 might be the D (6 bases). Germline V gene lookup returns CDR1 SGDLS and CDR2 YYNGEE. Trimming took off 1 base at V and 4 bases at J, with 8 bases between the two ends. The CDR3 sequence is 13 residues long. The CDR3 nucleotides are TGTGCCAGCAGCGTACAGGGGCTCTATGGCTACACCTTC. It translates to CASSVQGLYGYTF. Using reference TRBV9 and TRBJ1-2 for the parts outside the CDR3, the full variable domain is DSGVTQTPKHLITATGQRVTLRCSPRSGDLSVYWYQQSLDQGLQFLIQYYNGEERAKGNILERFSAQQFPDLHSELNLSSLELGDSALYFCASSVQGLYGYTFGSGTRLTVV.

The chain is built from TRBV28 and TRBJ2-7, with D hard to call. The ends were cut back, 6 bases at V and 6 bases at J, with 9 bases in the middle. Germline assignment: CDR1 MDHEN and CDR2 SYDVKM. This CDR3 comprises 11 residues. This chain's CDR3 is CASRDPGEQYF. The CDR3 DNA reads TGTGCCAGCAGAGACCCGGGCGAGCAGTACTTC.

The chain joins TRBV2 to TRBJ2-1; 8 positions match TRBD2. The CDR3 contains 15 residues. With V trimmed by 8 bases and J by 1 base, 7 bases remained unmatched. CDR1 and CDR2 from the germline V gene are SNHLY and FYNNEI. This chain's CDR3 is CASPSGGASYNEQFF. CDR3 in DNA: TGTGCCAGCCCCTCGGGGGGGGCGTCCTACAATGAGCAGTTCTTC.

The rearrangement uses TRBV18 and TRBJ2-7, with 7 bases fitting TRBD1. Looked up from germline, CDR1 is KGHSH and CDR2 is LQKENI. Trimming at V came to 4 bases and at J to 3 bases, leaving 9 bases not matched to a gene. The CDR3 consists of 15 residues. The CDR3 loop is CASSRGQRTFYEQYF. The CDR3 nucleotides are TGTGCCAGCTCACGGGGACAGCGAACTTTCTACGAGCAGTACTTC.

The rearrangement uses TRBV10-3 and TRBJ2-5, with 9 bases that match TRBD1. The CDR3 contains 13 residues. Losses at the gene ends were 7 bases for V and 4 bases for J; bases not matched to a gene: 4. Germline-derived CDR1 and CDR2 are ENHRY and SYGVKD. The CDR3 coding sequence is TGTGCCATCACCCAGGGACAGGGAGAGACCCAGTACTTC. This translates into CAITQGQGETQYF.

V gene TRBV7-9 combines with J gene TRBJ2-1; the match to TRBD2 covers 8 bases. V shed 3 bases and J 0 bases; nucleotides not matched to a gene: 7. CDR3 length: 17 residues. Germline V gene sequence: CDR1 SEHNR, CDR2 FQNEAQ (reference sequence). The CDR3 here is CASSFEGLADSYNEQFF. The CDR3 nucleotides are TGTGCCAGCAGCTTCGAAGGACTAGCCGACTCCTACAATGAGCAGTTCTTC.

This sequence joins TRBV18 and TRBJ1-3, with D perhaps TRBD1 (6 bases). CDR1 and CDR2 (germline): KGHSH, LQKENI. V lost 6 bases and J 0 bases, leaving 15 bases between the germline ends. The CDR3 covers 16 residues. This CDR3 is CASSSKTGNSGNTIYF. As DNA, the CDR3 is TGTGCCAGCTCCTCAAAGACAGGAAACTCTGGAAACACCATATATTTT. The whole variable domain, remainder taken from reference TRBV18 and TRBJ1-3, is NAGVMQNPRHLVRRRGQEARLRCSPMKGHSHVYWYRQLPEEGLKFMVYLQKENIIDESGMPKERFSAEFPKEGPSILRIQQVVRGDSAAYFCASSSKTGNSGNTIYFGEGSWLTVV.

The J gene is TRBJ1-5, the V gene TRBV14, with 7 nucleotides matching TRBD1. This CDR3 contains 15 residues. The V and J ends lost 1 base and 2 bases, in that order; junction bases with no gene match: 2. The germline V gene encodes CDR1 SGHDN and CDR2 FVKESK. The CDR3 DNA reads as TGTGCCAGCAGCCAAGGGACAGGTGGCAATCAGCCCCAGCATTTT. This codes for CASSQGTGGNQPQHF.

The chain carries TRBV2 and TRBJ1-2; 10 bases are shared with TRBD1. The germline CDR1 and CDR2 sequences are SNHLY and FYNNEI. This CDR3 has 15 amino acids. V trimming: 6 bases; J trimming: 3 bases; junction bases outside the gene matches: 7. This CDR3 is CASSKWDRGDYGYTF. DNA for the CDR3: TGTGCCAGCAGCAAGTGGGACAGGGGTGACTATGGCTACACCTTC.

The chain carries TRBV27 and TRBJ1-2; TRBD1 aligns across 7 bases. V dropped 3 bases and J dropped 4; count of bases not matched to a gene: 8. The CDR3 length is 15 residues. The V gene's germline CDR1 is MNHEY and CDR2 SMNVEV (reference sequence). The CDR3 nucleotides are TGTGCCAGCAGTTTGAGACAGGGTGCGGCCTATGGCTACACCTTC. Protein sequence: CASSLRQGAAYGYTF.

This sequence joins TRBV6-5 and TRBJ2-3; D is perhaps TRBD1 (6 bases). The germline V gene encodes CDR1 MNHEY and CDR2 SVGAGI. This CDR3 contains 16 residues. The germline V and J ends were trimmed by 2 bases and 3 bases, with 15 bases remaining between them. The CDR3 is CASSYQGTAWTDTQYF. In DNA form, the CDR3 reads TGTGCCAGCAGTTACCAGGGGACCGCTTGGACAGATACGCAGTATTTT.

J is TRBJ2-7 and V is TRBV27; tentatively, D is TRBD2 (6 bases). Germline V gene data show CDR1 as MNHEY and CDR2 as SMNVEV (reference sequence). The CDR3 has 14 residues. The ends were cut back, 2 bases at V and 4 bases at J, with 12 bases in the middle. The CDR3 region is CASSLLASRYEQYF. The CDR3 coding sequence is TGTGCCAGCAGTTTACTAGCGAGTCGGTACGAGCAGTACTTC.

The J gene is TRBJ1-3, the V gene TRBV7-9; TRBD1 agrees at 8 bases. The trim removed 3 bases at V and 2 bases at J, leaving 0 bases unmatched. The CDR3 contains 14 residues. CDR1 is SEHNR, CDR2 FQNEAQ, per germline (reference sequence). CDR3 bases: TGTGCCAGCAGCTTGGACAGGGCTGGAAACACCATATATTTT. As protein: CASSLDRAGNTIYF. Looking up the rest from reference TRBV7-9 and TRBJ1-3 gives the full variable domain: DTGVSQNPRHKITKRGQNVTFRCDPISEHNRLYWYRQTLGQGPEFLTYFQNEAQLEKSRLLSDRFSAERPKGSFSTLEIQRTEQGDSAMYLCASSLDRAGNTIYFGEGSWLTVV.

Here the CDR3 reads CATSTLREAQANYGYTF. Written as DNA, the CDR3 is TGTGCCACCAGCACCCTACGGGAGGCCCAAGCTAACTATGGCTACACCTTC. The V gene is TRBV15, the J gene TRBJ1-2; D is unclear. Trimming removed 4 bases from V and 0 bases from J, with 18 bases in between. Germline values: CDR1 LNHNV, CDR2 YYDKDF (reference sequence). The CDR3 totals 17 residues.

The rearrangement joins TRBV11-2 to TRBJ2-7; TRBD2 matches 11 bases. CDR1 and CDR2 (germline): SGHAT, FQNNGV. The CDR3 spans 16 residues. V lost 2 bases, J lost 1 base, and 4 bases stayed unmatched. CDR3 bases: TGTGCCAGCAGCTTAACTAGCGGGAGTCCATCCTACGAGCAGTACTTC. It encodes CASSLTSGSPSYEQYF. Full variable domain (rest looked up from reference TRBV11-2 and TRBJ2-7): EAGVAQSPRYKIIEKRQSVAFWCNPISGHATLYWYQQILGQGPKLLIQFQNNGVVDDSQLPKDRFSAERLKGVDSTLKIQPAKLEDSAVYLCASSLTSGSPSYEQYFGPGTRLTVT.

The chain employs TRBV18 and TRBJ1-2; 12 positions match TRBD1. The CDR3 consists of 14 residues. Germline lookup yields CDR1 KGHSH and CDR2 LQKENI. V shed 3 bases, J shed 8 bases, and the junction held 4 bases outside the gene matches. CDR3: CASSPGQGARGYTF. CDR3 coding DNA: TGTGCCAGCTCACCGGGACAGGGGGCGAGGGGCTACACCTTC. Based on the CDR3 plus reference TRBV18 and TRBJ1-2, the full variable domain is NAGVMQNPRHLVRRRGQEARLRCSPMKGHSHVYWYRQLPEEGLKFMVYLQKENIIDESGMPKERFSAEFPKEGPSILRIQQVVRGDSAAYFCASSPGQGARGYTFGSGTRLTVV.

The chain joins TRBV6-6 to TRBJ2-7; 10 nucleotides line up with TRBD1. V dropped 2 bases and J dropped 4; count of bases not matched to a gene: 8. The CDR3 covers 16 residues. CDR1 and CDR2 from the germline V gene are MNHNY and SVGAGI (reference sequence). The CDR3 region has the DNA TGTGCCAGCAGTTACACGCGGGACAGGGGACGATACGAGCAGTACTTC. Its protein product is CASSYTRDRGRYEQYF.

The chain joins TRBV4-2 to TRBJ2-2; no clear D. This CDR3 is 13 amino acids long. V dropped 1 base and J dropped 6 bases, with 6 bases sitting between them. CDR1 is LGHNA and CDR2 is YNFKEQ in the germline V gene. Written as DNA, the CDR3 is TGTGCCAGCAGCCAAGCTGGCCCCGGGGAGCTGTTTTTT. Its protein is CASSQAGPGELFF.